These T cell receptor beta chains were read from a single sample in a study of blood T cell repertoires in COVID-19. The method was immunoSEQ multiplex PCR; TCRdb's version includes in-frame clones alone and lacks a portion of them. The table has some 150,000 clones, around 81% seen once. Sample: peripheral blood. These receptor sequences come from a man in his 60s with active or convalescent COVID-19. The CDR3 runs from the conserved cysteine through the conserved F or W. The D gene is left open where the match is weak. Clone size is stated in some rows and not others, as once, few, many or a class when expanded.

J gene | clone size | V gene | D gene | CDR3 length | CDR3 DNA | CDR3 protein
TRBJ2-2 | NA | TRBV5-1 | TRBD1 | 14 | TGCGCCAGCTCAACGGGACAGGGCACCGGGGAGCTGTTTTTT | CASSTGQGTGELFF
TRBJ1-1 | NA | TRBV28 | NA | 15 | TGTGCCAGCAATCTGAACCGGGGGAGAAACACTGAAGCTTTCTTT | CASNLNRGRNTEAFF
TRBJ1-2 | few | TRBV28 | NA | 11 | TGTGCCATCAGGGAGGACGGGGGCTACACCTTC | CAIREDGGYTF
TRBJ2-3 | few | TRBV29-1 | NA | 12 | TGCAGCGTTGTGCAGAACACAGATACGCAGTATTTT | CSVVQNTDTQYF
TRBJ1-3 | NA | TRBV5-4 | NA | 15 | TGTGCCAGCAGCGACCAGGGCCCGTCCAGAAACACCATATATTTT | CASSDQGPSRNTIYF
TRBJ2-5 | NA | TRBV15 | TRBD2 | 14 | TGTGCCACCAGACTAGCGGGAATTACGAAGACCCAGTACTTC | CATRLAGITKTQYF
TRBJ2-7 | NA | TRBV10-2 | NA | 14 | TGCGCCAGCAGGCCGACGGGGAGCTCCTACGAGCAGTACTTC | CASRPTGSSYEQYF
TRBJ1-5 | NA | TRBV25-1 | TRBD1 | 17 | TGTGCCAGCGGTGGGGAGGTAGTCGTTTTGACAGGGGGAACCCAGCATTTT | CASGGEVVVLTGGTQHF
TRBJ1-4 | few | TRBV28 | NA | 12 | TGTGCCAGCAGAAGTGGCCCAGAAAAACTGTTTTTT | CASRSGPEKLFF
TRBJ2-7 | few | TRBV5-1 | TRBD1 | 14 | TGCGCCAGCAGCTTGGGACAGGGGGGAGACGAGCAGTACTTC | CASSLGQGGDEQYF